Below are 22 T cell receptor beta chains sequenced from a single sample in a study of regulatory and conventional T cells in RAG deficiency. The sorted conventional CD4+ T cells were CD25-low and CD127-high, with genomic DNA sequenced. Only in-frame clones appear in the TCRdb table, and some are missing; sequencing was by immunoSEQ multiplex PCR. The data show tens of thousands of clones, around 89% seen once. This same sample was also taken into another study, of regulatory T cells. That source adds: Amplification used 52 TRBV primers and 13 TRBJ primers.

The source material was CD4+ effector T cells sorted from blood. The receptors were sampled from a human donor in good health.

The chain has TRBV7-9 and TRBJ2-3; 9 bases are shared with TRBD2. The J segment lost 6 bases and the V segment lost 1 base, leaving 5 bases of the junction unmatched. Germline values: CDR1 SEHNR, CDR2 FQNEAQ (reference sequence). The CDR3 is 15 amino acids. The CDR3: CASSLGGGAWDTQYF. CDR3 in DNA: TGTGCCAGCAGCTTAGGCGGGGGGGCTTGGGATACGCAGTATTTT.

This chain links TRBV5-1 with TRBJ1-5; D gene uncertain. CDR1 and CDR2 from the germline V gene are SGHRS and YFSETQ. Deletions cut 2 bases from V and 0 bases from J, with 3 bases between. The CDR3 has 13 residues. The CDR3 loop is CASSFASNQPQHF. The CDR3 DNA reads as TGCGCCAGCAGCTTTGCTAGCAATCAGCCCCAGCATTTT.

The chain combines TRBV18 with TRBJ2-7; 11 positions match TRBD1. CDR3 length: 15 amino acids. J gave up 2 bases and V 2 bases, and 2 bases lay outside the gene matches. Germline-derived CDR1 and CDR2 are KGHSH and LQKENI. The CDR3 DNA is TGTGCCAGCTCACCAGCGGGACAGGGGGCCTACGAGCAGTACTTC. Protein product: CASSPAGQGAYEQYF.

The rearrangement uses TRBV5-1 and TRBJ2-5; 7 bases match TRBD1. Trimming took 4 bases from V and 0 from J; bases not matched to a gene: 3. The length of the CDR3 is 14 residues. CDR1 is SGHRS and CDR2 is YFSETQ in the germline V gene. CDR3 nucleotides: TGCGCCAGCAGCCTGGGACAGTACCAAGAGACCCAGTACTTC. Amino acids: CASSLGQYQETQYF.

This clone was observed a single time. This chain links TRBV5-1 with TRBJ2-1, with TRBD2 identical over 13 bases. Trimming removed 4 bases from V and 6 bases from J; junction bases left unmatched: 4. The length of the CDR3 is 15 residues. Germline CDR1 SGHRS, CDR2 YFSETQ. Here the CDR3 DNA reads TGCGCCAGCAGCCCGACTAGCGGGGGGCCCAATGAGCAGTTCTTC. It codes for CASSPTSGGPNEQFF.

The chain employs TRBV5-4 and TRBJ1-2; D is unclear. Germline CDR1 and CDR2: SGHNT and YYREEE (reference sequence). The ends were cut back, 3 bases at V and 3 bases at J, with 18 bases in the middle. The CDR3 extends over 16 amino acids. CDR3 region: CASSSSGGQLDYGYTF. DNA for the CDR3: TGTGCCAGCAGCTCCTCGGGAGGGCAATTGGACTATGGCTACACCTTC.

The V call is TRBV6-6, the J call TRBJ1-2; D possibly corresponds to TRBD1 (6 bases). The germline V gene has CDR1 MNHNY and CDR2 SVGAGI (reference sequence). The length of the CDR3 is 14 residues. V was pared by 6 bases and J by 3 bases, with 14 bases between. The CDR3 here is CASRNRRQDYGYTF. In DNA, the CDR3 is TGTGCCAGCAGAAACAGGCGACAGGACTATGGCTACACCTTC.

This chain joins TRBV7-2 and TRBJ1-5; possible D gene TRBD1, 5 bases. There are 15 residues in the CDR3. Germline V lookup: CDR1 SGHTA, CDR2 FQGNSA. The V gene lost 1 base and the J gene lost 9 bases, with 16 bases spanning the gap. Here the CDR3 DNA reads TGTGCCAGCAGCTTAGGGGCAGGGATGTTTCGGCCCCAGCATTTT. Translation: CASSLGAGMFRPQHF. Combining the CDR3 with reference TRBV7-2 and TRBJ1-5 gives the whole variable domain GAGVSQSPSNKVTEKGKDVELRCDPISGHTALYWYRQSLGQGLEFLIYFQGNSAPDKSGLPSDRFSAERTGGSVSTLTIQRTQQEDSAVYLCASSLGAGMFRPQHFGDGTRLSIL.

The CDR3 region is CASSKESGVEGTDTQYF. CDR3 nucleotide sequence: TGTGCCAGTAGTAAGGAGAGCGGGGTGGAGGGGACAGATACGCAGTATTTT. V usage is TRBV19 and J usage is TRBJ2-3; the match to TRBD2 covers 7 bases. In germline, CDR1 is LNHDA, CDR2 SQIVND (reference sequence). V gave up 4 bases and J gave up 3 bases; unmatched junction bases: 13. This CDR3 region has 17 residues. The full variable domain, rest sourced from reference TRBV19 and TRBJ2-3, is DGGITQSPKYLFRKEGQNVTLSCEQNLNHDAMYWYRQDPGQGLRLIYYSQIVNDFQKGDIAEGYSVSREKKESFPLTVTSAQKNPTAFYLCASSKESGVEGTDTQYFGPGTRLTVL.

This chain links TRBV6-1 with TRBJ2-1; 7 bases line up with TRBD1. V lost 1 base and J lost 6; bases outside the gene matches: 6. Germline values: CDR1 MNHNS, CDR2 SASEGT. The CDR3 has 15 amino acids. The CDR3 loop is CASSEGGTAANEQFF. The CDR3 DNA reads as TGTGCCAGCAGTGAAGGAGGGACAGCTGCCAATGAGCAGTTCTTC.

The CDR3 reads CASSTRGARNTIYF. The CDR3, as DNA: TGTGCCAGCAGCACCCGGGGGGCCCGAAACACCATATATTTT. The chain joins TRBV13 to TRBJ1-3; a possible D gene is TRBD1 (6 bases). V lost 5 bases and J lost 5, with 13 bases in between. This CDR3 is 14 amino acids long. Germline V gene lookup returns CDR1 PRHDT and CDR2 FYEKMQ (reference sequence).

This sequence joins TRBV12-5 and TRBJ2-1, with D maybe TRBD1 (6 bases). V lost 1 base and J lost 4, with 26 bases in between. The V gene's germline CDR1 is LGHNT and CDR2 FRNRAP. The CDR3 is made up of 20 amino acids. CDR3: CASGLETGLSVKTFYNEQFF. The CDR3 region has the DNA TGTGCTAGTGGTTTGGAAACAGGGTTGAGCGTTAAAACTTTTTACAATGAGCAGTTCTTC.

The chain uses TRBV9 and TRBJ2-3, with 14 bases aligning to TRBD2. CDR1 SGDLS and CDR2 YYNGEE come from the germline V gene. The V gene end was trimmed by 4 bases and the J gene end by 0 bases; junction bases not matched to a gene: 7. The CDR3 runs 18 residues. For the CDR3, the DNA is TGTGCCAGCAGCTTCTCGACTAGCGGGGGGGCTAGCACAGATACGCAGTATTTT. This sequence encodes CASSFSTSGGASTDTQYF. The full variable domain, rest sourced from reference TRBV9 and TRBJ2-3, is DSGVTQTPKHLITATGQRVTLRCSPRSGDLSVYWYQQSLDQGLQFLIQYYNGEERAKGNILERFSAQQFPDLHSELNLSSLELGDSALYFCASSFSTSGGASTDTQYFGPGTRLTVL.

The chain is built from TRBV6-1 and TRBJ1-6; D remains ambiguous. This CDR3 comprises 14 residues. The germline V gene has CDR1 MNHNS and CDR2 SASEGT. V was clipped by 2 bases and J by 7 bases, with 9 bases between them. Here the CDR3 DNA reads TGTGCCAGCAGTGAATCCGGGCGGAATTCACCCCTCCACTTT. Translation: CASSESGRNSPLHF.

This clone was seen a single time. V gene TRBV14 combines with J gene TRBJ1-2, with D unresolved. Per the germline V gene, CDR1 is SGHDN and CDR2 is FVKESK. V was cut by 2 bases and J by 8 bases, with 9 bases left in between. This CDR3 spans 12 amino acids. CDR3 coding DNA: TGTGCCAGCAGCCAATACCCGGGGGGCTACACCTTC. This translates into CASSQYPGGYTF.

The chain links TRBV18 to TRBJ2-3; D is unclear. Trimming took off 3 bases at V and 0 bases at J, with 7 bases between the two ends. Looked up from germline, CDR1 is KGHSH and CDR2 is LQKENI. This CDR3 has 14 residues. The CDR3 nucleotides read TGTGCCAGCTCACCCGGATTAAGCACAGATACGCAGTATTTT. This translates into CASSPGLSTDTQYF.

The chain has TRBV6-6 and TRBJ2-1; 12 positions agree with TRBD1. The CDR3 runs to 15 residues. With 5 bases clipped from V and 7 bases from J, the junction kept 6 bases outside the gene matches. Per germline, CDR1 MNHNY and CDR2 SVGAGI (reference sequence). CDR3 DNA sequence: TGTGCCAGCAGTCACCGGGACAGGGGGCCAAATGAGCAGTTCTTC. Encoded protein: CASSHRDRGPNEQFF.

This chain links TRBV9 with TRBJ1-2; TRBD1 matches 7 bases. Unmatched junction bases numbered 4, after V lost 0 bases and J lost 5 bases. The CDR3 length is 14 residues. Germline V CDR1 and CDR2: SGDLS, YYNGEE. CDR3 bases: TGTGCCAGCAGCGTAGCCACGGGACAGTATGGCTACACCTTC. This codes for CASSVATGQYGYTF.

V and J are TRBV5-1 and TRBJ1-6, with D perhaps TRBD1 (5 bases). From germline, CDR1 is SGHRS and CDR2 YFSETQ. The CDR3 covers 15 residues. V was shortened by 0 bases and J by 9 bases, with 13 bases between the two germline ends. Here the CDR3 DNA reads TGCGCCAGCAGCTTGGCCGGGGCCGACGGTTCACCCCTCCACTTT. This translates into CASSLAGADGSPLHF.

V usage is TRBV10-3 and J usage is TRBJ2-3, with D maybe TRBD1 (6 bases). Germline values: CDR1 ENHRY, CDR2 SYGVKD. The CDR3 extends over 12 amino acids. The germline V and J ends were trimmed by 9 bases and 2 bases, with 9 bases remaining between them. The CDR3 reads CAIGQHTDTQYF. CDR3 in DNA: TGTGCCATTGGACAGCACACAGATACGCAGTATTTT.

This sequence joins TRBV5-1 and TRBJ1-6; 7 nucleotides match TRBD1. Germline CDR1 SGHRS, CDR2 YFSETQ. The CDR3 has 15 residues. J gave up 7 bases and V 0 bases, and 4 bases lay outside the gene matches. Here the CDR3 reads CASSLGGTENSPLHF. DNA of the CDR3: TGCGCCAGCAGCTTGGGGGGGACAGAGAATTCACCCCTCCACTTT.

This clone was detected once. The V gene is TRBV7-3, the J gene TRBJ2-5; TRBD1 might be the D (6 bases). Trimming pared 5 bases from V and 1 base from J, leaving 11 bases between. The germline V gene has CDR1 SGHTA and CDR2 FQGTGA. The CDR3 has 14 residues. CDR3: CASSKQGVQETQYF. The CDR3 DNA reads as TGTGCCAGCAGCAAACAGGGCGTCCAAGAGACCCAGTACTTC. Supplemented by reference TRBV7-3 and TRBJ2-5, the full variable domain reads GAGVSQTPSNKVTEKGKYVELRCDPISGHTALYWYRQSLGQGPEFLIYFQGTGAADDSGLPNDRFFAVRPEGSVSTLKIQRTERGDSAVYLCASSKQGVQETQYFGPGTRLLVL.